Below are 5 T cell receptor beta chains sequenced from a single sample in a study of blood T cell repertoires in COVID-19. Only in-frame clones appear in the TCRdb table, and some are missing; sequencing was by immunoSEQ multiplex PCR. The sample has approximately 15,000 clones, roughly nine tenths seen once; the top ten hold 2.5% to 3.5%. The source material was peripheral blood. All receptors come from a human donor in a cohort sampled during active COVID-19.

V and J are TRBV21-1 and TRBJ2-6; the D call in the table, TRBD1, was not verified against the DNA. TRBV21-1 is a recognized pseudogene. The CDR3 has 21 residues. This CDR3 reads CASSKSEAGRISLSGANVLTF. In DNA form, the CDR3 reads TGTGCCAGCAGCAAGTCCGAGGCAGGGCGCATCAGTTTGTCTGGGGCCAACGTCCTGACTTTC.

The chain has TRBV19 and TRBJ1-1; 7 bases are shared with TRBD1. The CDR3 is 15 amino acids. V gave up 7 bases and J gave up 4 bases; unmatched junction bases: 12. Germline V gene lookup returns CDR1 LNHDA and CDR2 SQIVND (reference sequence). This CDR3 reads CASTDRAEHLTEAFF. In nucleotides, the CDR3 is TGTGCCAGTACCGACAGGGCCGAGCATCTCACTGAAGCTTTCTTT.

V and J are TRBV6-5 and TRBJ1-2, with 7 nucleotides matching TRBD1. There are 13 residues in the CDR3. Trimming removed 5 bases from V and 7 bases from J; junction bases left unmatched: 7. CDR1 and CDR2 from the germline V gene are MNHEY and SVGAGI. The CDR3 loop is CASSTGQAPGYTF. CDR3 in DNA: TGTGCCAGCAGTACCGGACAGGCCCCTGGCTACACCTTC.

The rearrangement uses TRBV5-6 and TRBJ1-1; tentatively, D is TRBD1 (5 bases). Trimming pared 1 base from V and 4 bases from J, leaving 14 bases between. Germline CDR1 is SGHDT and CDR2 is YYEEEE. The CDR3 contains 15 residues. CDR3 sequence: CASSLRGIESTEAFF. CDR3 nucleotide sequence: TGTGCCAGCAGCTTGAGGGGTATAGAAAGCACTGAAGCTTTCTTT.

The V and J genes are TRBV7-8 and TRBJ1-1, with D maybe TRBD1 (5 bases). This CDR3 has 15 residues. V lost 5 bases to trimming and J lost 2 bases, with 15 bases between them. CDR1 and CDR2 (germline): SGHVS, FQNEAQ. The chain's CDR3 is CASSPKGYPNTEAFF. Here the CDR3 DNA reads TGTGCCAGCAGCCCAAAGGGGTATCCAAACACTGAAGCTTTCTTT.